A single TCR beta chain is shown here with its context. Its specificity is not known. V was cut by 8 bases and J by 15 bases, with 23 bases left in between. Germline lookup yields CDR1 SEHNR and CDR2 FQNEAQ (reference sequence). The CDR3 runs to 14 residues. This specimen comes from a study of CD8+CD57+ T cells in acquired aplastic anemia. Looking at the study overall: Sorted cells (CD4+ and CD8+) yielded DNA amounts that averaged approximately 2.9 ug. Study observations and caveats: For CD8+ Simpson's diversity, patients and controls showed no significant difference. Shared by patients and controls, fewer than 30 CD8+ CDR3s were abundant in patients.

TCR beta VDJ and CDR3 profiles were obtained from a genomic DNA template. TCRdb re-called the reads through MiXCR, storing one row per CDR3 protein. This sample has about 190,000 distinct CDR3 sequences, with around 66% found just once. Sequencing used sorted CD4+, CD8+, or CD8+CD57+ T cells (not recorded which) from PBMCs. The chain employs TRBV7-9 and TRBJ1-6; TRBD1 might be the D (5 bases). This TCR was recovered from a human donor with severe aplastic anemia or a healthy control (not recorded which). The CDR3 spells CASSGGRAERLLHF. The CDR3 DNA reads as TGTGCCAGCTCGGGGGGGAGGGCGGAACGTCTCCTCCACTTT.